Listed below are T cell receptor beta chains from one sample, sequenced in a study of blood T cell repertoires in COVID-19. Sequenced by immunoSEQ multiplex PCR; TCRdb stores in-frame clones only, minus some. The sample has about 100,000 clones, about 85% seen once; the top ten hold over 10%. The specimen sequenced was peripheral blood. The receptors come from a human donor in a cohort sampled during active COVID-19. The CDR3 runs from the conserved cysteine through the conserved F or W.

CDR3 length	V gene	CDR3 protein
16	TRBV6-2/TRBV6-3	CASSDRGTSGNNEQFF
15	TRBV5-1	CASGPNGQQGEKLFF
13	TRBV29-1	CSVGRDSTDTQYF
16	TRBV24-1	CATSDPTGYSNQPQHF
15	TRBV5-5	CASSNQRGGDGEQFF
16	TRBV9	CASSVGSREGRETQYF
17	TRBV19	CASSIDPFGQGADGYTF
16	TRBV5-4	CASSLQGFAANEKLFF
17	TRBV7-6	CASSLPTSLAGGETQYF
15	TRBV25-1	CASTDRATKSEKLFF
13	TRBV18	CATTGTQQRGYTF
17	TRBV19	CASTNTGPGISNQPQHF
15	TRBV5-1	CASSLTLTGAGGYTF
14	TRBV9	CASSVGTSYNEQFF
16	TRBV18	CASSPQTGAENTEAFF
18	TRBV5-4	CASRSGTSGGLSVDEQYF
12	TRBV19	CATEGSPYEQYF
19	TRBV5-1	CASSLVTSVGTGGLYEQYF
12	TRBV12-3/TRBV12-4	CASSKNREKLFF
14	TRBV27	CASSPRTGGYEQYF
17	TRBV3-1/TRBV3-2	CASSQGTSGGQLNEQFF
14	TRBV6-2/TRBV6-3	CASSSTIDSDTQYF
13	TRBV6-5	CASTNEGSTEAFF
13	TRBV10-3	CAIRGLAQDEQFF
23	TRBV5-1	CASSRPIRAGRLAGGPSADTQYF
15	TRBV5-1	CASSAARDWSYEQYF
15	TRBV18	CASSPVYGTYNEQFF
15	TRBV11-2	CASSFRGEGTNEQFF
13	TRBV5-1	CASRGDPATEAFF
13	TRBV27	CASSISLGVDAFF
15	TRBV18	CASSPSTGSQEGYTF
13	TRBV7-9	CASSLRQDGPQHF
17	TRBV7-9	CASSPEGGVKYNSPLHF
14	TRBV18	CASSPLQGGETQYF
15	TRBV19	CASSITAGAFYEQYF
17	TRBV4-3	CASSQDPGGESYNEQFF
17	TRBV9	CASSVALAGGRDGELFF
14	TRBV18	CASSPLGQEQPQHF
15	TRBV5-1	CASKATGATNEKLFF
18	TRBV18	CASSPIFRDRGRGNEQFF
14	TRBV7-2	CASSSQGPIAGYTF
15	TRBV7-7	CASSQDPGYTGELFF
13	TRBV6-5	CASSYTGHLELFF
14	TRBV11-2	CASSPWGGDYGYTF
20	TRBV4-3	CASSQDWASGLTPNTGELFF
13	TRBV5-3	CARSWTGDYGYTF
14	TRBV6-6	CASSYSTGAYEQYF
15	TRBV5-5	CASSLYNGNTDTQYF